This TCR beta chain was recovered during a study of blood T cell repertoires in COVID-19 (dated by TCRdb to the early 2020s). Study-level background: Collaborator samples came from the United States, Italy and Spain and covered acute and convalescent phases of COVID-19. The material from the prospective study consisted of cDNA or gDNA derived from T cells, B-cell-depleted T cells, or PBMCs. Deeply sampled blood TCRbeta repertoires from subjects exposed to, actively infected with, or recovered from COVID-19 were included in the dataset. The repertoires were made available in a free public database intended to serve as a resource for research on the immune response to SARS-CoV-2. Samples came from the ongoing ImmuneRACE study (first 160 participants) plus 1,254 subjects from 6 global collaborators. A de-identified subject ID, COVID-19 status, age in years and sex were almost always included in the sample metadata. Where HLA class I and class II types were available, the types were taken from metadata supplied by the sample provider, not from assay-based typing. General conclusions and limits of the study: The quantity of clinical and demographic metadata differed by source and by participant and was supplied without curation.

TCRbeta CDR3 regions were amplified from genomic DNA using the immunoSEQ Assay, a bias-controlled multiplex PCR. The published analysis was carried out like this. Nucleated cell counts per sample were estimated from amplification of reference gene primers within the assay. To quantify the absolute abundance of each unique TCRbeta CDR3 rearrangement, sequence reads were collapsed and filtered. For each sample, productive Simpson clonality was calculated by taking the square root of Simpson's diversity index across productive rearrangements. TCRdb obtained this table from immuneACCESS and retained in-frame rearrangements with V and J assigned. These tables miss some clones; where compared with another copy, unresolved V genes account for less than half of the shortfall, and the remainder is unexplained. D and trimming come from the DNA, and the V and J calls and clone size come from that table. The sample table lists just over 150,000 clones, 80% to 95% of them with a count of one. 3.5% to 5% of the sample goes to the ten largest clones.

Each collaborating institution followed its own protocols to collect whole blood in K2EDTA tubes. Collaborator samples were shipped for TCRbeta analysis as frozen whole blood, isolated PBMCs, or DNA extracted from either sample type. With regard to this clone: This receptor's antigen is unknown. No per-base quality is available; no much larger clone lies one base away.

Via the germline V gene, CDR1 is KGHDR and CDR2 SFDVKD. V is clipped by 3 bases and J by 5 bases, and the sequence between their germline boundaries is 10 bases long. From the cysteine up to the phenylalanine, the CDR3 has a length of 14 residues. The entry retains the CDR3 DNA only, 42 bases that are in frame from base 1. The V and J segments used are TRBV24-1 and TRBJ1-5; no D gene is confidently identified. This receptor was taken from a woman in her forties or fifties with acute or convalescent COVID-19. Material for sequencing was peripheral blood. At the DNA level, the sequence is TGTGCCACCAGTGATATTGCCGGGGATCAGCCCCAGCATTTT. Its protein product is CATSDIAGDQPQHF.